The rows below give T cell receptor beta chains drawn from one sample of a study of human T cells and chemical hapten exposure. TCRdb re-called the RACE reads with MiXCR, one entry per CDR3 protein. The sample has 300,000 to 450,000 distinct CDR3 sequences; around 5.5% are singletons. The specimen was whole blood, collected in connection with sensitization to the hapten diphenylcyclopropenone (DPC). The receptor source for this set is a woman aged 18-29 years with alopecia areata. Some clones in this sample may be carry-over from other donors' samples. Each CDR3 is given with its conserved first and last residue.

j_gene: TRBJ1-2; v_gene: TRBV12-3/TRBV12-4; CDR3aa: CASSLSAGGTYGYTF
j_gene: TRBJ1-5; v_gene: TRBV2; CDR3aa: CASNGQFNQPQHF
j_gene: TRBJ2-5; v_gene: TRBV2; CDR3aa: CASTEDRGGETQYF
j_gene: TRBJ2-7; v_gene: TRBV14; CDR3aa: CASSRGLQASYEQYF
j_gene: TRBJ2-3; v_gene: TRBV6-1; CDR3aa: CASNEGGFAGVPTDTQYF
j_gene: TRBJ2-5; v_gene: TRBV27; CDR3aa: CASSFQVLGTQYF
j_gene: TRBJ2-5; v_gene: TRBV7-9; CDR3aa: CASSLGTGGQETQYF
j_gene: TRBJ2-7; v_gene: TRBV20-1; CDR3aa: CRASKGGTAFSYEQYF
j_gene: TRBJ1-5; v_gene: TRBV28; CDR3aa: CASSPALGANQPQHF
j_gene: TRBJ1-5; v_gene: TRBV6-2/TRBV6-3; CDR3aa: CASSQQENQPQHF
j_gene: TRBJ1-1; v_gene: TRBV25-1; CDR3aa: CASSEGRVATEAFF
j_gene: TRBJ2-7; v_gene: TRBV9; CDR3aa: CASSALAGAAEQYF
j_gene: TRBJ2-7; v_gene: TRBV6-5; CDR3aa: CASSATDRPVLNEQYF
j_gene: TRBJ2-1; v_gene: TRBV7-2; CDR3aa: CASSPFNNEQFF
j_gene: TRBJ2-5; v_gene: TRBV6-6; CDR3aa: CASSYSRTSGEETQYF
j_gene: TRBJ2-7; v_gene: TRBV29-1; CDR3aa: CSVVREDRSSYEQYF
j_gene: TRBJ1-1; v_gene: TRBV13; CDR3aa: CASSSRTDIEAFF
j_gene: TRBJ2-7; v_gene: TRBV14; CDR3aa: CASSPQGSYEQYF
j_gene: TRBJ2-1; v_gene: TRBV5-6; CDR3aa: CASQPNVRYNEQFF
j_gene: TRBJ2-3; v_gene: TRBV9; CDR3aa: CASTGTSGGADTQYF